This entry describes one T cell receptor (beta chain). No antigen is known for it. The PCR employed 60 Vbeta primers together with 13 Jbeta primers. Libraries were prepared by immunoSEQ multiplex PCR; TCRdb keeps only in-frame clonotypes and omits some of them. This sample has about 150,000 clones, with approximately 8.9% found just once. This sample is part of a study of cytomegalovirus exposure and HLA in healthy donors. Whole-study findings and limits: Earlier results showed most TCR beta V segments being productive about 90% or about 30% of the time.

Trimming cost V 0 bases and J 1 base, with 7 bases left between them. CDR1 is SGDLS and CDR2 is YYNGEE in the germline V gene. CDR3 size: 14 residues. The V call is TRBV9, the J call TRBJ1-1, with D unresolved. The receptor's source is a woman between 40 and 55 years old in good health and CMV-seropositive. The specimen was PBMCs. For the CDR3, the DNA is TGTGCCAGCAGCGTAGTTGGAGGGAACACTGAAGCTTTCTTT. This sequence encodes CASSVVGGNTEAFF.